This T cell receptor beta chain was obtained from a study of T cell responses to AZD1222 COVID-19 vaccine. General study findings and limits: Samples come after the peak T cell response, not at day 14.

The CDR3 has 14 amino acids. Germline CDR1 reads LNHDA; CDR2 reads SQIVND (reference sequence). The V segment lost 4 bases and the J segment 7 bases; nucleotides outside the gene matches: 5. Sequencing was performed with immunoSEQ multiplex PCR; in TCRdb, only in-frame clones are kept and a portion is missing. The sample lists some 120,000 clones, approximately 90% occurring once. About this clone: What it binds is unknown.

The chain is built from TRBV19 and TRBJ2-1, with 9 bases that match TRBD2. This sequence was found in an adult in good health. The sample consisted of peripheral blood, taken on day 0 of AZD1222 vaccination. CDR3 nucleotides: TGTGCCAGTAGTACCATTAGCGGGAGTAATGAGCAGTTCTTC. Its translation is CASSTISGSNEQFF.